This is a list of T cell receptor beta chains from one sample in a study of cytomegalovirus exposure and HLA in healthy donors. Produced via immunoSEQ multiplex PCR; TCRdb's table is partial and in-frame only. The sample lists over 120,000 clones; roughly 80% were seen once. Sequenced sample: PBMCs. All receptors come from a woman aged 30 to 39 in good health and CMV-seronegative. CDR3s include the opening cysteine and the closing phenylalanine or tryptophan. The D gene is left open where the match is weak. Expanded clones are given a class, and other clones once, few, many or no size at all.

size	V	D	J	DNA	CDR3
.	TRBV9	TRBD1	TRBJ1-2	TGTGCCAGCAGCGCGTGGGACAGTCCTAACTATGGCTACACCTTC	CASSAWDSPNYGYTF
.	TRBV19	.	TRBJ2-6	TGTGCCAGTAGTATAGGCGGCCAATCTGGGGCCAACGTCCTGACTTTC	CASSIGGQSGANVLTF
.	TRBV7-9	.	TRBJ1-5	TGTGCCAGCAGCTGGGGGGGAAATCAGCCCCAGCATTTT	CASSWGGNQPQHF
.	TRBV5-4	TRBD2	TRBJ2-7	TGTGCCAGCAGCCTAGGGGGACTAGCGGGGGTCTACGAGCAGTACTTC	CASSLGGLAGVYEQYF
.	TRBV19	TRBD1	TRBJ2-1	TGTGCCAGTAGTCCCCCGGGACAGGTATACAATGAGCAGTTCTTC	CASSPPGQVYNEQFF
.	TRBV19	TRBD1	TRBJ2-1	TGTGCCAGTAGTACCCGGGACAGGGCCCATGAGCAGTTCTTC	CASSTRDRAHEQFF
.	TRBV6-1	.	TRBJ1-1	TGTGCCAGCAGTGAAGTACGCCAGGGGACTGAAGCTTTCTTT	CASSEVRQGTEAFF
.	TRBV28	TRBD1	TRBJ1-5	TGTGCCAGCAGCCCGCGGCTTGCAGGGGGCCGTCAGCCCCAGCATTTT	CASSPRLAGGRQPQHF
.	TRBV7-9	.	TRBJ2-2	TGTGCCAGCAGCCTCTTTGGGATCGGGGAAACAACCGGGGAGCTGTTTTTT	CASSLFGIGETTGELFF
.	TRBV7-3	TRBD1	TRBJ2-3	TGTGCCAGCAGCAGACAGGGGGCCCCAGATACGCAGTATTTT	CASSRQGAPDTQYF
.	TRBV19	.	TRBJ1-1	TGTGCCAGTAGTATTCAGGGGACGAACACTGAAGCTTTCTTT	CASSIQGTNTEAFF
.	TRBV7-9	TRBD2	TRBJ2-1	TGTGCCAGCAGCTTGTCATCCAGCGGGACGTACAATGAGCAGTTCTTC	CASSLSSSGTYNEQFF
.	TRBV5-5	TRBD1	TRBJ2-7	TGTGCCAGCAGCTTAAGGGGGCATGAGGGGCTAAGCTCCTACGAGCAGTACTTC	CASSLRGHEGLSSYEQYF
.	TRBV7-6	.	TRBJ2-7	TGTGCCAGCAGCCCTAGCTCCTACGAGCAGTACTTC	CASSPSSYEQYF
.	TRBV9	.	TRBJ1-2	TGTGCCAGCAGAGCCCCTGGCAGGGCCTATGGCTACACCTTC	CASRAPGRAYGYTF
.	TRBV6-1	TRBD2	TRBJ2-5	TGTGCCAGCAGTGAAGGGGGGGGGTCAAAGACCCAGTACTTC	CASSEGGGSKTQYF
.	TRBV11-1	.	TRBJ1-5	TGTGCCAGCAGCCCTCGGGACAACAATCAGCCCCAGCATTTT	CASSPRDNNQPQHF
.	TRBV7-6	.	TRBJ2-7	TGTGCCAGCAGCTTAAGTACAGGAACCTACGAGCAGTACTTC	CASSLSTGTYEQYF
few	TRBV4-1	TRBD2	TRBJ2-7	TGCGCCAGCAGCCGGGTCGGGGGGGACGAGCAGTACTTC	CASSRVGGDEQYF
once	TRBV14	TRBD1	TRBJ2-5	TGTGCCAGCAGCCAAGCTAGACAGGGTTTTGGAGAGACCCAGTACTTC	CASSQARQGFGETQYF
.	TRBV30	.	TRBJ2-1	TGTGCCTGGAGTGTAACCAGCAGGGACAATGAGCAGTTCTTC	CAWSVTSRDNEQFF
.	TRBV30	.	TRBJ1-6	TGTGCCTGGAGGGGTATCGGGGGCTCCTATAATTCACCCCTCCACTTT	CAWRGIGGSYNSPLHF
few	TRBV4-1	TRBD1	TRBJ1-3	TGCGCCAGCAGCCCTAGGGCGTTGGGGACAGGGTCTGGAAACACCATATATTTT	CASSPRALGTGSGNTIYF
.	TRBV5-4	.	TRBJ2-5	TGTGCCAGCAGCTTGGGGGTCGACAGGAGGCAAGAGACCCAGTACTTC	CASSLGVDRRQETQYF
.	TRBV5-1	.	TRBJ1-1	TGCGCCAGCAGCGTGGGGCAGGGGAACACTGAAGCTTTCTTT	CASSVGQGNTEAFF
.	TRBV30	TRBD2	TRBJ2-3	TGTGCCTGGAGTTGGGCGGGAGGGTCGGATACGCAGTATTTT	CAWSWAGGSDTQYF
.	TRBV7-9	TRBD1	TRBJ2-7	TGTGCCAGCAGCACGACAGGGTTCGAGCAGTACTTC	CASSTTGFEQYF
few	TRBV7-2	TRBD1	TRBJ1-2	TGTGCCAGCAGCACGACAGGGGTCAACTATGGCTACACCTTC	CASSTTGVNYGYTF
few	TRBV6-6	.	TRBJ1-1	TGTGCCAGCAGTGACACCGCAGTCGGGAGGGCTTTCTTT	CASSDTAVGRAFF